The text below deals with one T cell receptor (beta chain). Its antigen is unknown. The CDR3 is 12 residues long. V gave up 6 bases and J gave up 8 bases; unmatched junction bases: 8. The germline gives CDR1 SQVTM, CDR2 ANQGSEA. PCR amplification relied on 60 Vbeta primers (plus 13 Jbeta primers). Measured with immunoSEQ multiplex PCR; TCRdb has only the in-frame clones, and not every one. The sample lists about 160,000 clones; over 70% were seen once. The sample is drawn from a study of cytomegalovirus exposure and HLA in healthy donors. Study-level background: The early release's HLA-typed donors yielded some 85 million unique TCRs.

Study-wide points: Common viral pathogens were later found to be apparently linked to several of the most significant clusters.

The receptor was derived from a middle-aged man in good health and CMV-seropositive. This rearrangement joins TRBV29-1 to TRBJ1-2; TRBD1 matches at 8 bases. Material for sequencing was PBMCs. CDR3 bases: TGCAGCGTCCTGGACAGGGAGGGGGGCTACACCTTC. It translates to CSVLDREGGYTF.